This T cell receptor beta chain was documented in a study of blood T cell repertoires in COVID-19. As for the study in general: There were acute and convalescent COVID-19 samples, and they came from the United States, Italy and Spain. Sources were T cells, B-cell-depleted T cells, or PBMCs; the material itself was cDNA or gDNA.

CDR3 size: 14 residues. Deletions cut 5 bases from V and 5 bases from J, with 14 bases between. Per the germline V gene, CDR1 is LGHDT and CDR2 is YNNKEL (reference sequence). In the original processing: Amplification from reference gene primers served as the basis for estimated nucleated cell counts. Measured with immunoSEQ multiplex PCR; TCRdb has only the in-frame clones, and not every one. The V and J calls and clone size were taken over from that table, and D and trimming were inferred from the DNA. In the table there are about 78,000 clones, less than 95% of which are singletons. The sequencing sample was made of peripheral blood. The receptor was derived from a woman aged 45-59 years in a cohort sampled during active COVID-19. The chain recombines TRBV3-1 (or the pseudogene TRBV3-2) with TRBJ2-3; D call uncertain. CDR3 sequence: CASSFRTSGDTQYF. CDR3 nucleotide sequence: TGTGCCAGCAGCTTCCGAACATCTGGAGATACGCAGTATTTT.